These 27 T cell receptor beta chains came from one sample sequenced in a study of T cells in Graves' hyperthyroidism and ophthalmopathy. Amplified regions were TCR beta CDR3 sequences from RNA transcripts. The primer set for the first-round RT-PCR of the TCR CDR3 was HTBI. TCRdb reanalysed the multiplex PCR reads using MiXCR and keeps one entry per CDR3 protein. The table includes roughly 600,000 distinct CDR3 sequences, about 14% detected once. Sequencing used blood. These TCRs come from a woman aged 50 to 65 with Graves' ophthalmopathy.

In its sample, this clonotype was seen many times. CDR3 sequence (DNA): TGCAGCGTTGTTGGGGGACAGGGGACCTACGAGCAGTACTTC. As protein: CSVVGGQGTYEQYF. The chain combines TRBV29-1 with TRBJ2-7; 10 bases match TRBD1. The CDR3 length is 14 residues. V shed 4 bases, J shed 2 bases, and the junction held 5 bases outside the gene matches. CDR1 and CDR2 from the germline V gene are SQVTM and ANQGSEA.

This clonotype appeared many times. The rearrangement joins TRBV28 to TRBJ1-1; no reliable D call. CDR1 MDHEN and CDR2 SYDVKM come from the germline V gene. This CDR3 region has 16 residues. The V end was cut by 5 bases, the J end by 1 base, with 17 bases between. CDR3 amino acids: CASSPPMTRQNTEAFF. The CDR3 DNA sequence: TGTGCCAGCAGTCCACCTATGACAAGACAGAACACTGAAGCTTTCTTT.

The V call is TRBV28, the J call TRBJ2-7; unclear D gene. Germline V gene lookup returns CDR1 MDHEN and CDR2 SYDVKM. Between the trimmed V and J ends, which lost 7 bases and 2 bases, there was a span of 12 bases. This CDR3 is 13 amino acids long. DNA for the CDR3: TGTGCCAGCACCCATTCCCGTCCCTACGAGCAGTACTTC. Translating it yields CASTHSRPYEQYF.

This clonotype appeared once. Since a much larger clone is just one base distant, this may be a read error. CDR3: CAMDGGLNEQYF. The DNA of the CDR3 is TGTGCCATGGACGGGGGGCTCAACGAGCAGTACTTC. This sequence joins TRBV6-1 and TRBJ2-7; D perhaps matches TRBD2 (7 bases). Trimming shortened V by 10 bases and J by 5 bases, and 15 bases separated the two germline ends. CDR1 and CDR2 from the germline V gene are MNHNS and SASEGT. The CDR3 loop spans 12 amino acids.

The V and J genes are TRBV2 and TRBJ2-3, with 7 bases aligning to TRBD2. This CDR3 spans 15 amino acids. CDR1 is SNHLY, CDR2 FYNNEI, per germline. Unmatched junction bases numbered 2, after V lost 0 bases and J lost 2 bases. The CDR3 bases are TGTGCCAGCAGTGAAGCGGGAGGGCCCACAGATACGCAGTATTTT. This codes for CASSEAGGPTDTQYF.

Notes on this clonotype: Being one base from a much bigger clone, this may be a read error. This chain connects TRBV28 to TRBJ2-1, with 10 bases matching TRBD1. Germline loops: CDR1 MDHEN, CDR2 SYDVKM. CDR3 length: 15 amino acids. DNA of the CDR3: TGTACCAGCAGCCCCGGACAGGGGGGATACAATGAGCAGTTCTTC. The encoded protein is CTSSPGQGGYNEQFF.

This clonotype was seen a handful of times. This sequence joins TRBV6-1 and TRBJ2-6; no clear D. Germline CDR1 reads MNHNS; CDR2 reads SASEGT. V lost 1 base and J 8 bases, leaving 12 bases between the germline ends. This CDR3 is 15 amino acids long. The CDR3 loop is CASSEGSRWSNVLTF. In DNA, the CDR3 is TGTGCCAGCAGTGAAGGGAGCCGTTGGTCCAACGTCCTGACTTTC.

This clonotype was detected ten times or more. The chain recombines TRBV5-6 with TRBJ1-1, with a possible D match to TRBD1 (5 bases). The CDR3 is 14 amino acids. The V gene's germline CDR1 is SGHDT and CDR2 YYEEEE. Trimming pared 4 bases from V and 1 base from J, leaving 11 bases between. The CDR3 sequence is CASSTRTRNTEAFF. The CDR3 coding sequence is TGTGCCAGCAGCACTCGGACAAGGAACACTGAAGCTTTCTTT.

In its sample, this clonotype was seen many times. The rearrangement uses TRBV7-2 and TRBJ2-1, with 8 bases fitting TRBD1. V trimming: 3 bases; J trimming: 5 bases; junction bases outside the gene matches: 6. Germline CDR1 reads SGHTA; CDR2 reads FQGNSA. CDR3 size: 15 residues. The CDR3: CASSLDRAMDNEQFF. CDR3 nucleotides: TGTGCCAGCAGCTTGGACAGGGCGATGGACAATGAGCAGTTCTTC.

The chain carries TRBV6-5 and TRBJ2-2, with 7 bases that match TRBD1. Trimming removed 2 bases from V and 0 bases from J; junction bases left unmatched: 3. The CDR3 is 16 amino acids. The germline gives CDR1 MNHEY, CDR2 SVGAGI. CDR3 sequence reads: CASSYTGTANTGELFF. Here the CDR3 DNA reads TGTGCCAGCAGTTACACCGGGACAGCGAACACCGGGGAGCTGTTTTTT.

This clonotype has ten or more counts. The V and J genes are TRBV12-5 and TRBJ2-2; D possibly corresponds to TRBD1 (6 bases). The germline V gene encodes CDR1 LGHNT and CDR2 FRNRAP. The CDR3 contains 15 residues. With 3 bases removed from V and 2 bases from J, the gap between germline ends came to 10 bases. The CDR3 region has the DNA TGTGCTAGTGGTTTAGGGGGTACTAACACCGGGGAGCTGTTTTTT. As protein: CASGLGGTNTGELFF.

This clonotype came up many times. The chain carries TRBV28 and TRBJ1-2; D remains ambiguous. Trimming shortened V by 2 bases and J by 7 bases, and 23 bases separated the two germline ends. From germline, CDR1 is MDHEN and CDR2 SYDVKM. This CDR3 has 17 residues. The CDR3 DNA reads TGTGCCAGCAGTTTAGGATCGCTAGGCAGCATTTCAGGTGGCTACACCTTC. This codes for CASSLGSLGSISGGYTF.

In this sample, this clonotype turned up many times. The genes are TRBV2 and TRBJ2-7, with TRBD2 matching 7 bases. Germline values: CDR1 SNHLY, CDR2 FYNNEI. The trim removed 6 bases at V and 6 bases at J, leaving 8 bases unmatched. The CDR3 length is 13 residues. The CDR3 sequence is CASRAGPTGEQYF. Here the CDR3 DNA reads TGTGCCAGCAGAGCGGGACCCACCGGCGAGCAGTACTTC. Drawing the rest from reference TRBV2 and TRBJ2-7, the complete variable domain is EPEVTQTPSHQVTQMGQEVILRCVPISNHLYFYWYRQILGQKVEFLVSFYNNEISEKSEIFDDQFSVERPDGSNFTLKIRSTKLEDSAMYFCASRAGPTGEQYFGPGTRLTVT.

The rearrangement uses TRBV19 and TRBJ1-2, with no clear D. The CDR3 runs to 14 residues. Looked up from germline, CDR1 is LNHDA and CDR2 is SQIVND (reference sequence). Trimming removed 3 bases at V and 8 bases at J, with 16 bases between. DNA for the CDR3: TGTGCCAGTAGTATTTGGGGTGGAGGCGCGGGCTACACCTTC. Amino acid sequence: CASSIWGGGAGYTF.

In its sample, this clonotype was seen many times. For the CDR3, the DNA is TGTGCCATCAGTACTTTGGGACAGGGTGCTGAAGCTTTCTTT. Translated, it gives CAISTLGQGAEAFF. This rearrangement joins TRBV10-3 to TRBJ1-1; 9 bases are shared with TRBD1. CDR1 ENHRY and CDR2 SYGVKD come from the germline V gene. The CDR3 has 14 residues. Unmatched junction bases numbered 7, after V lost 5 bases and J lost 6 bases.

This chain joins TRBV9 and TRBJ1-3; 7 bases align to TRBD1. The CDR3 spans 15 residues. Germline-derived CDR1 and CDR2 are SGDLS and YYNGEE. With 2 bases clipped from V and 0 bases from J, the junction kept 2 bases outside the gene matches. As DNA, the CDR3 is TGTGCCAGCAGCGTTACAGGGGCCTCTGGAAACACCATATATTTT. Protein sequence: CASSVTGASGNTIYF. The variable domain in full, completed from reference TRBV9 and TRBJ1-3, reads DSGVTQTPKHLITATGQRVTLRCSPRSGDLSVYWYQQSLDQGLQFLIQYYNGEERAKGNILERFSAQQFPDLHSELNLSSLELGDSALYFCASSVTGASGNTIYFGEGSWLTVV.

This clonotype was detected ten times or more. The rearrangement links TRBV9 to TRBJ2-1, with 13 bases that match TRBD2. Per the germline V gene, CDR1 is SGDLS and CDR2 is YYNGEE. This CDR3 region has 15 residues. Trimming cost V 5 bases and J 6 bases; bases outside gene matches: 5. CDR3 DNA sequence: TGTGCCAGCAGTGGAGGACTAGCGGGGGTCAATGAGCAGTTCTTC. This gives the protein CASSGGLAGVNEQFF.

This clonotype has ten or more counts. CDR3 region: CASQIRGDRYNEQFF. Written as DNA, the CDR3 is TGTGCCAGCCAAATAAGGGGAGATCGCTACAATGAGCAGTTCTTC. The chain combines TRBV6-2 or TRBV6-3 with TRBJ2-1, with D perhaps given as TRBD1 or TRBD2 (5 bases each). Germline CDR1 and CDR2: MNHEY and SVGEGT. Trimming shortened V by 8 bases and J by 3 bases, and 17 bases separated the two germline ends. This CDR3 comprises 15 residues.

The sample holds many counts of this clonotype. The rearrangement joins TRBV6-1 to TRBJ2-2; a possible D gene is TRBD2 (6 bases). The length of the CDR3 is 16 residues. Trimming cost V 4 bases and J 1 base, with 13 bases left between them. Germline loops: CDR1 MNHNS, CDR2 SASEGT. The CDR3 bases are TGTGCCAGCAGTGTTTGGGGGGTCGGGAACACCGGGGAGCTGTTTTTT. Its protein is CASSVWGVGNTGELFF.

In this sample, this clonotype turned up a few times. This chain links TRBV6-1 with TRBJ2-5, with D possibly matching TRBD2 (6 bases). V lost 6 bases and J 5 bases, leaving 13 bases between the germline ends. From germline, CDR1 is MNHNS and CDR2 SASEGT. The CDR3 totals 13 residues. As DNA, the CDR3 is TGTGCCAGCAGCGGGACTGGAGACGAGACCCAGTACTTC. Translating it yields CASSGTGDETQYF.

In this sample, this clonotype turned up many times. The chain couples TRBV5-5 to TRBJ2-5; perhaps TRBD1 as D (6 bases). The V gene's germline CDR1 is SGHKS and CDR2 YYEKEE (reference sequence). The CDR3 runs 15 residues. V dropped 4 bases and J dropped 1 base, with 14 bases sitting between them. This CDR3 is CASSPQGFAQETQYF. The CDR3 DNA reads TGTGCCAGCAGCCCCCAGGGGTTCGCCCAAGAGACCCAGTACTTC.

The chain combines TRBV24-1 with TRBJ1-2; D ambiguous. This CDR3 region has 14 residues. Germline CDR1 reads KGHDR; CDR2 reads SFDVKD. Trimming cost V 4 bases and J 0 bases, with 8 bases left between them. CDR3 amino acids: CATSDTKSNYGYTF. CDR3 in DNA: TGTGCCACCAGTGACACGAAATCTAACTATGGCTACACCTTC.

The chain uses TRBV12-3 or TRBV12-4 and TRBJ1-5, with a possible D match to TRBD1 (5 bases). The CDR3 runs 17 residues. V was clipped by 3 bases and J by 1 base, with 16 bases between them. The CDR3, as DNA: TGTGCCAGCAGTTTGGGACCCTCGGAAGGGAGCAATCAGCCCCAGCATTTT. Residues: CASSLGPSEGSNQPQHF.

This clonotype appeared many times. The rearrangement uses TRBV27 and TRBJ2-1; no clear D gene. Trimming removed 7 bases from V and 2 bases from J, with 15 bases in between. Germline lookup yields CDR1 MNHEY and CDR2 SMNVEV (reference sequence). CDR3 length: 15 residues. The CDR3 reads CASTIYRQTYNEQFF. The CDR3 DNA is TGTGCCAGCACCATTTATAGGCAGACCTACAATGAGCAGTTCTTC.

The chain employs TRBV5-5 and TRBJ1-2; possibly TRBD1 for D (5 bases). The V and J ends lost 3 bases and 4 bases respectively, with 13 bases between them. The CDR3 has 14 residues. Germline V lookup: CDR1 SGHKS, CDR2 YYEKEE (reference sequence). CDR3 protein: CASSWGTSVYGYTF. Written as DNA, the CDR3 is TGTGCCAGCAGCTGGGGGACGTCCGTCTATGGCTACACCTTC.

The rearrangement links TRBV9 to TRBJ2-1; D remains unclear. The CDR3 is 13 amino acids. V lost 0 bases, J lost 8 bases, and 9 bases lay in between. Germline loops: CDR1 SGDLS, CDR2 YYNGEE. This chain's CDR3 is CASSVAVGDEQFF. The CDR3 bases are TGTGCCAGCAGCGTAGCGGTTGGGGATGAGCAGTTCTTC.

This clonotype was picked up many times. The V and J genes are TRBV27 and TRBJ2-5; 8 nucleotides align to TRBD1. Looked up from germline, CDR1 is MNHEY and CDR2 is SMNVEV (reference sequence). After removal of 8 bases from V and 5 bases from J, the junction contained 10 bases not matched to a gene. The CDR3 is made up of 14 amino acids. CDR3 sequence reads: CASSNPRGRETQYF. CDR3 nucleotide sequence: TGTGCCAGCTCCAACCCCAGGGGGCGTGAGACCCAGTACTTC.